Shown below are 25 T cell receptor beta chains from a single sample sequenced in a study of blood T cell repertoires in COVID-19. Generated by immunoSEQ multiplex PCR, the TCRdb table keeps only in-frame clones and is missing some. This table holds about 100,000 clones, 80% to 90% found once. Sequencing used peripheral blood. Receptors were obtained from a man older than 75 with acute or convalescent COVID-19.

V gene TRBV14 combines with J gene TRBJ2-3; no reliable D call. The V end was cut by 3 bases, the J end by 3 bases, with 7 bases between. Germline V gene lookup returns CDR1 SGHDN and CDR2 FVKESK. The CDR3 spans 13 residues. The CDR3 protein is CASSHRLTDTQYF. The DNA of the CDR3 is TGTGCCAGCAGCCACCGACTGACAGATACGCAGTATTTT. Looking up the rest from reference TRBV14 and TRBJ2-3 gives the full variable domain: EAGVTQFPSHSVIEKGQTVTLRCDPISGHDNLYWYRRVMGKEIKFLLHFVKESKQDESGMPNNRFLAERTGGTYSTLKVQPAELEDSGVYFCASSHRLTDTQYFGPGTRLTVL.

The sample holds a few counts of this clone. J is TRBJ2-7 and V is TRBV27; D is perhaps TRBD1 (5 bases). The length of the CDR3 is 14 residues. Germline loops: CDR1 MNHEY, CDR2 SMNVEV (reference sequence). Trimming took off 2 bases at V and 5 bases at J, with 13 bases between the two ends. The CDR3 loop reads CASSLEQGKNEQYF. DNA of the CDR3: TGTGCCAGCAGTTTAGAGCAGGGAAAAAACGAGCAGTACTTC.

This sequence joins TRBV6-6 and TRBJ2-7; 9 bases are shared with TRBD1. This CDR3 spans 15 amino acids. Germline-derived CDR1 and CDR2 are MNHNY and SVGAGI (reference sequence). J lost 6 bases, V lost 2 bases, and 8 bases had no gene match. CDR3 protein: CASSYGTGQGSEQYF. CDR3 DNA sequence: TGTGCCAGCAGTTACGGGACAGGGCAAGGGTCCGAGCAGTACTTC.

The gene calls are TRBV6-6 and TRBJ2-2; TRBD1 agrees at 7 bases. The CDR3 sequence is 16 residues long. Germline values: CDR1 MNHNY, CDR2 SVGAGI (reference sequence). The junction had 11 bases not matched to a gene; V was cut back by 6 bases and J by 4 bases. The CDR3 region is CASSPPDRDGTGELFF. The CDR3 DNA reads as TGTGCCAGCAGCCCCCCCGACAGGGACGGCACCGGGGAGCTGTTTTTT.

V gene TRBV19 combines with J gene TRBJ1-1; TRBD1 is a possible D gene (6 bases). The V end lost 6 bases, the J end lost 4 bases, and 18 bases lay between the germline ends. The CDR3 sequence is 15 residues long. Germline CDR1 is LNHDA and CDR2 is SQIVND (reference sequence). This CDR3 reads CASSVAGGAGTEAFF. The CDR3 nucleotides are TGTGCCAGTAGCGTGGCGGGGGGCGCGGGCACTGAAGCTTTCTTT. The variable domain in full, with the rest retrieved from reference TRBV19 and TRBJ1-1, is DGGITQSPKYLFRKEGQNVTLSCEQNLNHDAMYWYRQDPGQGLRLIYYSQIVNDFQKGDIAEGYSVSREKKESFPLTVTSAQKNPTAFYLCASSVAGGAGTEAFFGQGTRLTVV.

For this clone: One junction end disagrees with the germline gene, perhaps due to a read error. The chain is built from TRBV6-1 and TRBJ1-2; D unresolved. The CDR3 loop spans 15 amino acids. CDR1 and CDR2 (germline): MNHNS, SASEGT. The CDR3 loop reads CASSEARLILYGYTF. CDR3 in DNA: TGTGCCAGCAGCGAAGCGCGACTGATACTCTATGGCTACACCTTC.

J is TRBJ1-4 and V is TRBV6-2 or TRBV6-3; D possibly corresponds to TRBD1 (5 bases). There are 15 residues in the CDR3. Germline V gene lookup returns CDR1 MNHEY and CDR2 SVGEGT. The ends were cut back, 5 bases at V and 4 bases at J, with 14 bases in the middle. The CDR3 sequence is CASSRPGLGNEKLFF. Written as DNA, the CDR3 is TGTGCCAGCAGTCGCCCGGGACTCGGTAATGAAAAACTGTTTTTT.

The gene calls are TRBV3-1 (or the pseudogene TRBV3-2) and TRBJ2-1; 7 nucleotides align to TRBD2. The CDR3 totals 15 residues. The germline V gene has CDR1 LGHDT and CDR2 YNNKEL (reference sequence). The trim removed 0 bases at V and 8 bases at J, leaving 7 bases unmatched. The CDR3, as DNA: TGTGCCAGCAGCCAAGATTGGGGCGGGAGTGATGAGCAGTTCTTC. This gives the protein CASSQDWGGSDEQFF.

This clone has just one count. This sequence joins TRBV10-3 and TRBJ2-1, with a tentative D call TRBD2 (6 bases). CDR3 length equals 14 residues. Germline assignment: CDR1 ENHRY and CDR2 SYGVKD. Trimming shortened V by 6 bases and J by 5 bases, and 14 bases separated the two germline ends. CDR3 residues: CAIRRDSDNNEQFF. The CDR3 coding sequence is TGTGCCATCAGACGGGACTCCGATAACAATGAGCAGTTCTTC.

The V and J genes are TRBV2 and TRBJ2-1; D remains ambiguous. This CDR3 spans 12 amino acids. Germline CDR1 reads SNHLY; CDR2 reads FYNNEI. V was pared by 4 bases and J by 9 bases, with 10 bases between. CDR3 nucleotides: TGTGCCAGCAGTGTTAGTCCAGGTGAGCAGTTCTTC. It yields the protein CASSVSPGEQFF.

This chain joins TRBV5-5 and TRBJ2-7; D might be TRBD1 (6 bases). Between the trimmed V and J ends, which lost 4 bases and 5 bases, there was a span of 10 bases. Germline V CDR1 and CDR2: SGHKS, YYEKEE (reference sequence). The CDR3 has 12 amino acids. The CDR3 loop reads CASSVNRDEQYF. The CDR3 DNA is TGTGCCAGCAGCGTAAACAGGGACGAGCAGTACTTC.

The chain has TRBV4-3 and TRBJ1-5; D not resolved. The V gene lost 1 base and the J gene lost 2 bases, with 9 bases spanning the gap. The germline gives CDR1 LGHNA, CDR2 YSLEER. This CDR3 comprises 15 residues. The CDR3 here is CASSQGASGNQPQHF. The CDR3 region has the DNA TGCGCCAGCAGCCAAGGTGCCTCGGGCAATCAGCCCCAGCATTTT.

The chain links TRBV18 to TRBJ1-3; no reliable D call. Per the germline V gene, CDR1 is KGHSH and CDR2 is LQKENI. The CDR3 is 15 amino acids. V was trimmed by 3 bases and J by 0 bases, leaving 9 bases between them. CDR3 residues: CASSPGRNSGNTIYF. CDR3 in DNA: TGTGCCAGCTCACCCGGCAGGAACTCTGGAAACACCATATATTTT.

This rearrangement joins TRBV7-2 to TRBJ2-3; 8 nucleotides align to TRBD1. Losses at the gene ends were 5 bases for V and 8 bases for J; bases not matched to a gene: 9. CDR1 and CDR2 (germline): SGHTA, FQGNSA. This CDR3 is 14 amino acids long. CDR3: CASSADRGASTQYF. The CDR3, as DNA: TGTGCCAGCAGCGCAGACAGGGGTGCGAGTACGCAGTATTTT.

This chain uses TRBV7-3 with TRBJ1-4, with a weak D call TRBD1 (5 bases). This CDR3 has 19 residues. Trimming took off 4 bases at V and 0 bases at J, with 21 bases between the two ends. Germline CDR1 and CDR2: SGHTA and FQGTGA. Here the CDR3 DNA reads TGTGCCAGCAGCTGTAAGGACTCCGGAGGGGTGACAACTAATGAAAAACTGTTTTTT. Its translation: CASSCKDSGGVTTNEKLFF.

This clone was counted a single time. The J gene is TRBJ1-2, the V gene TRBV7-2; 12 bases align to TRBD1. J was trimmed by 4 bases and V by 5 bases; bases with no gene match: 2. This CDR3 contains 14 residues. The germline V gene encodes CDR1 SGHTA and CDR2 FQGNSA. CDR3 amino acids: CASSPGQGAYGYTF. The CDR3 nucleotides are TGTGCCAGCAGCCCGGGACAGGGGGCCTATGGCTACACCTTC.

The CDR3 DNA follows: TGTGCCAGCAGAAAAGGCGGGCAGCCCCAGCATTTT. Its translation: CASRKGGQPQHF. This chain joins TRBV12-3 or TRBV12-4 and TRBJ1-5; D not certain. With 6 bases removed from V and 7 bases from J, the gap between germline ends came to 10 bases. This CDR3 has 12 residues.

The gene calls are TRBV7-3 and TRBJ1-6; 7 bases match TRBD1. The CDR3 runs 15 residues. J lost 7 bases, V lost 5 bases, and 8 bases had no gene match. From germline, CDR1 is SGHTA and CDR2 FQGTGA. The CDR3 here is CASSRDSASNSPLHF. CDR3 nucleotides: TGTGCCAGCAGCCGGGACAGTGCCTCAAATTCACCCCTCCACTTT.

The rearrangement links TRBV29-1 to TRBJ1-2, with TRBD1 identical over 10 bases. The trim removed 3 bases at V and 5 bases at J, leaving 9 bases unmatched. Germline CDR1 reads SQVTM; CDR2 reads ANQGSEA. The CDR3 extends over 15 amino acids. CDR3: CSVDGTGVPRYGYTF. As DNA, the CDR3 is TGCAGCGTTGACGGGACAGGGGTTCCTAGATATGGCTACACCTTC. Full variable domain (remainder filled in from reference TRBV29-1 and TRBJ1-2): SAVISQKPSRDICQRGTSLTIQCQVDSQVTMMFWYRQQPGQSLTLIATANQGSEATYESGFVIDKFPISRPNLTFSTLTVSNMSPEDSSIYLCSVDGTGVPRYGYTFGSGTRLTVV.

This rearrangement joins TRBV7-2 to TRBJ1-3; D is unresolved. V was shortened by 6 bases and J by 0 bases, with 9 bases between the two germline ends. This CDR3 contains 14 residues. In germline, CDR1 is SGHTA, CDR2 FQGNSA. As DNA, the CDR3 is TGTGCCAGCAGACCTTGGAGCTCTGGAAACACCATATATTTT. It is translated as CASRPWSSGNTIYF.

This chain links TRBV19 with TRBJ1-5; D ambiguous. The CDR3 runs 15 residues. Germline assignment: CDR1 LNHDA and CDR2 SQIVND (reference sequence). V gave up 3 bases and J gave up 5 bases, with 14 bases separating them. CDR3 nucleotide sequence: TGTGCCAGTAGTATCCGTAGCCAAATCGATCAGCCCCAGCATTTT. This codes for CASSIRSQIDQPQHF.

This chain joins TRBV7-8 and TRBJ2-3, with TRBD2 identical over 10 bases. The CDR3 has 15 residues. Germline-derived CDR1 and CDR2 are SGHVS and FQNEAQ. Trimming removed 5 bases from V and 2 bases from J; junction bases left unmatched: 4. The chain's CDR3 is CASSPLAGNTDTQYF. The CDR3 bases are TGTGCCAGCAGCCCACTAGCGGGGAACACAGATACGCAGTATTTT.

This rearrangement joins TRBV9 to TRBJ2-1; 10 bases fit TRBD2. The junction had 14 bases not matched to a gene; V was cut back by 4 bases and J by 7 bases. CDR1 is SGDLS, CDR2 YYNGEE, per germline. CDR3 size: 17 residues. The CDR3 coding sequence is TGTGCCAGCAGCTCCAGGACTAGCGGAGATGCGTTGAATGAGCAGTTCTTC. This gives the protein CASSSRTSGDALNEQFF.

This chain links TRBV29-1 with TRBJ2-7; TRBD1 agrees at 7 bases. Per the germline V gene, CDR1 is SQVTM and CDR2 is ANQGSEA. The CDR3 contains 13 residues. Trimming took 3 bases from V and 2 from J; bases not matched to a gene: 4. The CDR3 sequence is CSVEAGGPYEQYF. In DNA, the CDR3 is TGCAGCGTTGAGGCAGGGGGTCCCTACGAGCAGTACTTC.

The rearrangement links TRBV7-9 to TRBJ2-5; 8 positions agree with TRBD1. Germline V gene lookup returns CDR1 SEHNR and CDR2 FQNEAQ (reference sequence). V shed 3 bases and J 3 bases; nucleotides not matched to a gene: 6. The CDR3 runs to 15 residues. As DNA, the CDR3 is TGTGCCAGCAGCTTCACCGGGACAGGAGAAGAGACCCAGTACTTC. This sequence encodes CASSFTGTGEETQYF.